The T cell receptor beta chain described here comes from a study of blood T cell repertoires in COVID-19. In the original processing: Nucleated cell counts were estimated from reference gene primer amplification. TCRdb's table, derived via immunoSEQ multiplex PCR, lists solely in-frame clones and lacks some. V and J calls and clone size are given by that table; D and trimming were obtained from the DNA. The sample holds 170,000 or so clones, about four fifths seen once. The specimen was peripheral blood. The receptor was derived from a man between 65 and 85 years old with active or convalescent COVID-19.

The CDR3 sequence is CASSSPPGQGPYEQYF. CDR3 sequence (DNA): TGTGCCAGCAGCTCACCTCCGGGACAGGGACCCTACGAGCAGTACTTC. This chain connects TRBV7-2 to TRBJ2-7, with TRBD1 identical over 9 bases. The CDR3 has 16 amino acids. Germline CDR1 and CDR2: SGHTA and FQGNSA. J lost 2 bases, V lost 4 bases, and 9 bases had no gene match.